This T cell receptor beta chain was captured in a study of shared clonotypes between healthy human individuals. Study-wide findings and caveats: Four donors had around 5% of their naive CD4 clonotypes in common. The study found lower generation probabilities in non-shared clonotypes than in those shared by all four donors.

This table comes from immunoSEQ multiplex PCR, and its TCRdb copy is limited to in-frame clones, with some not included. In the table there are more than 1 million clones, approximately 80% of which are singletons. A word on this clone: The antigen remains undetermined. Other DNA sequences of this sample code for an identical CDR3.

Sequencing was done on a sample of memory CD4+ T cells from PBMCs. The subset was: CD45RA-negative fraction. The sequence derives from a man aged 18 to 29 in good health. Some clones in this sample may be carry-over from other donors' samples.

DNA of the CDR3: TGTGCCAGCTCACCACCTGAGGGAACCGGGGAGCTGTTTTTT. This encodes CASSPPEGTGELFF. The chain joins TRBV18 to TRBJ2-2; D is perhaps TRBD2 (5 bases). The CDR3 has 14 amino acids. Looked up from germline, CDR1 is KGHSH and CDR2 is LQKENI. V dropped 0 bases and J dropped 5 bases, with 7 bases sitting between them.